The 21 T cell receptor beta chains listed next were all sequenced from one sample in a study of PD-1 blockade in classical Hodgkin lymphoma. TCRdb's table, derived via immunoSEQ multiplex PCR, lists solely in-frame clones and lacks some. Of 35,000 or so clones detected, more than 65% appear once; the ten largest clones hold 16%. All patients relapsed after autologous stem cell transplantation, and brentuximab vedotin exposure varied. Here the sequenced sample was peripheral blood mononuclear cells (PBMCs), taken before the second cycle of nivolumab. These receptors came from a human donor with classical Hodgkin lymphoma.

The sample holds one count of this clone. The gene calls are TRBV15 and TRBJ2-3, with 9 bases matching TRBD2. This CDR3 spans 16 amino acids. V shed 0 bases, J shed 4 bases, and the junction held 5 bases outside the gene matches. Germline CDR1 reads LNHNV; CDR2 reads YYDKDF (reference sequence). The CDR3 DNA sequence: TGTGCCACCAGCAGAGACTGGGGCGGGGGGGCAGATACGCAGTATTTT. This gives the protein CATSRDWGGGADTQYF.

The rearrangement links TRBV25-1 to TRBJ1-2; D is possibly TRBD1 (6 bases). V lost 4 bases, J lost 5 bases, and 8 bases lay in between. The germline gives CDR1 MGHDK, CDR2 SYGVNS. This CDR3 region has 12 residues. The chain's CDR3 is CASSGTGYGYTF. The CDR3, as DNA: TGTGCCAGCAGTGGCACAGGGTATGGCTACACCTTC.

This clone was counted many times. The gene calls are TRBV25-1 and TRBJ2-7; 7 bases fit TRBD1. CDR1 is MGHDK and CDR2 is SYGVNS in the germline V gene. Losses at the gene ends were 3 bases for V and 3 bases for J; bases not matched to a gene: 8. The CDR3 covers 15 residues. This CDR3 reads CASSEGDRTDYEQYF. CDR3 bases: TGTGCCAGCAGTGAGGGGGACAGAACAGACTACGAGCAGTACTTC.

This clone turned up a few times. The genes are TRBV5-4 and TRBJ1-6; D unclear. Germline CDR1 SGHNT, CDR2 YYREEE (reference sequence). The germline V and J ends were trimmed by 4 bases and 6 bases, with 11 bases remaining between them. The CDR3 is 14 residues long. CDR3 loop: CASSPTGRNSPLHF. DNA for the CDR3: TGTGCCAGCAGCCCGACCGGCCGTAATTCACCCCTCCACTTT.

The rearrangement joins TRBV19 to TRBJ1-3; D may be TRBD1 (5 bases). Germline CDR1 is LNHDA and CDR2 is SQIVND (reference sequence). The CDR3 loop spans 16 amino acids. V gave up 2 bases and J gave up 2 bases, with 13 bases separating them. CDR3 residues: CASSILIGTAGNTIYF. CDR3 nucleotide sequence: TGTGCCAGTAGTATATTGATTGGGACGGCTGGAAACACCATATATTTT.

This clone was seen a single time. The V call is TRBV29-1, the J call TRBJ2-2; maybe TRBD1 (5 bases). V gave up 4 bases and J gave up 6 bases, with 15 bases separating them. The germline V gene encodes CDR1 SQVTM and CDR2 ANQGSEA. This CDR3 has 14 residues. CDR3 coding DNA: TGCAGCGTTGTGCAGGGAAGTTTCGCCGGGGAGCTGTTTTTT. Amino acids: CSVVQGSFAGELFF.

In DNA, the CDR3 is TGTGCCATCAGTGATATGGACAGGCAAAATGAAAAACTGTTTTTT. Translated: CAISDMDRQNEKLFF. V and J are TRBV10-3 and TRBJ1-4; 7 nucleotides line up with TRBD1. Unmatched junction bases numbered 6, after V lost 3 bases and J lost 5 bases. The CDR3 has 15 residues. Per germline, CDR1 ENHRY and CDR2 SYGVKD.

The CDR3 spells CASSQVVASTDTQYF. The CDR3 bases are TGCGCCAGCAGCCAAGTGGTCGCTAGCACAGATACGCAGTATTTT. V is TRBV4-3 and J is TRBJ2-3; unclear D gene. Germline loops: CDR1 LGHNA, CDR2 YSLEER. CDR3 length: 15 residues. The V and J ends lost 1 base and 0 bases respectively, with 8 bases between them.

This clone was seen repeatedly, ten times or more. This chain uses TRBV9 with TRBJ1-2, with D uncertain. The CDR3 sequence is 14 residues long. V gave up 0 bases and J gave up 2 bases, with 8 bases separating them. Germline values: CDR1 SGDLS, CDR2 YYNGEE. The DNA for the CDR3 is TGTGCCAGCAGCGTAGTTTTGGGGAACTATGGCTACACCTTC. Translated: CASSVVLGNYGYTF.

The chain links TRBV5-1 to TRBJ2-3, with 7 bases fitting TRBD1. Unmatched junction bases numbered 9, after V lost 5 bases and J lost 3 bases. CDR1 and CDR2 from the germline V gene are SGHRS and YFSETQ. The CDR3 sequence is 15 residues long. The CDR3, as DNA: TGCGCCAGCAGAAAGGGGGCGGTCTTGACAGATACGCAGTATTTT. This sequence encodes CASRKGAVLTDTQYF.

This clone was observed a handful of times. J is TRBJ2-5 and V is TRBV7-3; D not certain. V lost 2 bases and J 5 bases, leaving 9 bases between the germline ends. This CDR3 is built from 13 residues. Germline values: CDR1 SGHTA, CDR2 FQGTGA. CDR3 coding DNA: TGTGCCAGCAGCTTACCAGAAGTGGAGACCCAGTACTTC. This codes for CASSLPEVETQYF.

The genes are TRBV2 and TRBJ2-1; 13 nucleotides match TRBD2. The CDR3 is 21 amino acids. Germline V gene data show CDR1 as SNHLY and CDR2 as FYNNEI. V shed 6 bases, J shed 8 bases, and the junction held 25 bases outside the gene matches. In DNA, the CDR3 is TGTGCCAGCAGAGGGTTTACAACGGGACAGCTGACTAGCGGGGGGATCGATGAGCAGTTCTTC. Translating it yields CASRGFTTGQLTSGGIDEQFF. Complete variable domain (other parts from reference TRBV2 and TRBJ2-1): EPEVTQTPSHQVTQMGQEVILRCVPISNHLYFYWYRQILGQKVEFLVSFYNNEISEKSEIFDDQFSVERPDGSNFTLKIRSTKLEDSAMYFCASRGFTTGQLTSGGIDEQFFGPGTRLTVL.

The chain uses TRBV5-1 and TRBJ2-2; D is possibly TRBD1 (6 bases). CDR3 length: 14 residues. V lost 6 bases and J 2 bases, leaving 11 bases between the germline ends. CDR1 is SGHRS and CDR2 is YFSETQ in the germline V gene. CDR3 nucleotide sequence: TGCGCCAGCACCCGGGACACCAACACCGGGGAGCTGTTTTTT. It translates to CASTRDTNTGELFF.

The chain recombines TRBV29-1 with TRBJ2-7, with D tentatively TRBD1 (5 bases). Trimming left V 6 bases short and J 5 bases short, with 17 bases between. Germline-derived CDR1 and CDR2 are SQVTM and ANQGSEA. This CDR3 region has 13 residues. The DNA for the CDR3 is TGCAGCGTCGCCGCGTGGACAAGGAACGAGCAGTACTTC. Its protein product is CSVAAWTRNEQYF.

The CDR3 DNA reads as TGTGCCAGCAGCTTACCGGGACAGACAAGGGCCACCGGGGAGCTGTTTTTT. It specifies CASSLPGQTRATGELFF. This sequence joins TRBV7-8 and TRBJ2-2; 7 nucleotides align to TRBD1. Germline V gene sequence: CDR1 SGHVS, CDR2 FQNEAQ. After removal of 2 bases from V and 4 bases from J, the junction contained 10 bases not matched to a gene. The CDR3 has 17 amino acids.

Only a few counts were recorded for this clone. This rearrangement joins TRBV7-9 to TRBJ1-4; 7 bases match TRBD1. There are 15 residues in the CDR3. The V and J ends lost 2 bases and 7 bases, in that order; junction bases with no gene match: 7. Germline values: CDR1 SEHNR, CDR2 FQNEAQ (reference sequence). The CDR3 coding sequence is TGTGCCAGCAGCTTAATCAAGGCAGGGGGTGAAAAACTGTTTTTT. Its protein is CASSLIKAGGEKLFF.

This clone was recorded a few times. The CDR3 spells CASSLSLVGYNEQFF. DNA of the CDR3: TGTGCCAGCAGCTTATCACTAGTGGGGTACAATGAGCAGTTCTTC. V gene TRBV7-2 combines with J gene TRBJ2-1; weak D call: TRBD2 (5 bases). Between the trimmed V and J ends, which lost 2 bases and 4 bases, there was a span of 12 bases. Germline V lookup: CDR1 SGHTA, CDR2 FQGNSA. The CDR3 has 15 residues.

There are a few counts of this clone. The chain has TRBV7-8 and TRBJ1-6; 9 nucleotides agree with TRBD1. V trimming: 1 base; J trimming: 0 bases; junction bases outside the gene matches: 4. The V gene's germline CDR1 is SGHVS and CDR2 FQNEAQ. CDR3 length: 18 amino acids. Here the CDR3 DNA reads TGTGCCAGCAGCTTAGAACAGGGGGCCCGCTCCTATAATTCACCCCTCCACTTT. Protein sequence: CASSLEQGARSYNSPLHF.

J is TRBJ1-2 and V is TRBV10-3, with 7 bases identical to TRBD1. The CDR3 is 14 residues long. CDR1 is ENHRY, CDR2 SYGVKD, per germline. The V segment lost 3 bases and the J segment 4 bases; nucleotides outside the gene matches: 5. The CDR3 protein is CAISDRGGSYGYTF. The CDR3 nucleotides are TGTGCCATCAGTGACAGGGGGGGCTCCTATGGCTACACCTTC.

V gene TRBV7-9 combines with J gene TRBJ2-3; D tentatively fits TRBD1 or TRBD2 (5 bases each). CDR3 length: 15 residues. Germline V gene data show CDR1 as SEHNR and CDR2 as FQNEAQ (reference sequence). Trimming pared 7 bases from V and 0 bases from J, leaving 14 bases between. The CDR3 DNA reads as TGTGCCAGCACCCGAGGGGCCGCTAGCACAGATACGCAGTATTTT. Translated: CASTRGAASTDTQYF. Full variable domain (rest looked up from reference TRBV7-9 and TRBJ2-3): DTGVSQNPRHKITKRGQNVTFRCDPISEHNRLYWYRQTLGQGPEFLTYFQNEAQLEKSRLLSDRFSAERPKGSFSTLEIQRTEQGDSAMYLCASTRGAASTDTQYFGPGTRLTVL.

This clone has a handful of counts. The chain recombines TRBV2 with TRBJ1-6; no clear D. The CDR3 is 12 amino acids. V was clipped by 2 bases and J by 14 bases, with 10 bases between them. The germline V gene encodes CDR1 SNHLY and CDR2 FYNNEI. This chain's CDR3 is CASSEQSVTLHF. The CDR3 nucleotides are TGTGCCAGCAGTGAACAGTCAGTCACCCTCCACTTT.